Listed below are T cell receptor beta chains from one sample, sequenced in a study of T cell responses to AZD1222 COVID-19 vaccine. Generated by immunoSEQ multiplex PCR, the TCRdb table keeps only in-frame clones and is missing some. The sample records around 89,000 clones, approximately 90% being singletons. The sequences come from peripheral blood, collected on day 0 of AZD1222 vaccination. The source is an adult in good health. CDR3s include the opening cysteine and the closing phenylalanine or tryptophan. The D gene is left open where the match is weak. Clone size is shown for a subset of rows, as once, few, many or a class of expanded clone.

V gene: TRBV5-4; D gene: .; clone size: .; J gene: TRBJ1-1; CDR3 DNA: TGTGCCAGCAGCTTTCAGGGGACTGAAGCTTTCTTT; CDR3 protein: CASSFQGTEAFF
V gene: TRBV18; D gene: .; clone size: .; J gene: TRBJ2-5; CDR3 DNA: TGTGCCAGCTCACCAATCGGGGAGACCCAGTACTTC; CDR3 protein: CASSPIGETQYF
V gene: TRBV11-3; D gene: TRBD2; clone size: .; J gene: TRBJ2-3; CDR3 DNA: TGTGCCAGCAGCTTGAGCGGGGCCGCGGGAGATACGCAGTATTTT; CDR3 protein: CASSLSGAAGDTQYF
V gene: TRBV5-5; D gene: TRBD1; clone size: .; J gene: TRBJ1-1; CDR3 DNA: TGTGCCAGCAGCGATCCGGGACAGGGGGGCACTGAAGCTTTCTTT; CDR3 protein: CASSDPGQGGTEAFF
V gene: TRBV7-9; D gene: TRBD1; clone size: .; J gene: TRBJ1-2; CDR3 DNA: TGTGCCAGCAGCTTAGGAATCACCTTCACAGGGGGAGTGGGCTACACCTTC; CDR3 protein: CASSLGITFTGGVGYTF
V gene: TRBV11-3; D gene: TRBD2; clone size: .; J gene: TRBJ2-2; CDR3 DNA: TGTGCCAGCAGCCCATTAGCGGGGTCGAACACCGGGGAGCTGTTTTTT; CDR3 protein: CASSPLAGSNTGELFF
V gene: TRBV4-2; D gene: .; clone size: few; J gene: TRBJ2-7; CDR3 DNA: TGTGCCAGCAGCCAAGATCGAATACTTTTGGCACGCGAGCAGTACTTC; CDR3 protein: CASSQDRILLAREQYF
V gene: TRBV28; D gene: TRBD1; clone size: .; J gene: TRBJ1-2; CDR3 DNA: TGTGCCAGCGGTACGACAGGGTTAGCTAACTATGGCTACACCTTC; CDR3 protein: CASGTTGLANYGYTF
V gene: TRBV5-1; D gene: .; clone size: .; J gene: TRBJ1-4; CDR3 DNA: TGCGCCAGCAGCTTACCAGGGGCGGGTGAAAAACTGTTTTTT; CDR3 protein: CASSLPGAGEKLFF
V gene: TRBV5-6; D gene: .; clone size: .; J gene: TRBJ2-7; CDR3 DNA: TGTGCCAGCAGCCTAGCACCCTGGTACGAGCAGTACTTC; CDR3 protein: CASSLAPWYEQYF
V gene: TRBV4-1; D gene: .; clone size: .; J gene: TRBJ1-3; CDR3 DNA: TGCGCCAGCAGCCAAGGAGAGGGAGCGGCTGGAAACACCATATATTTT; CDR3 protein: CASSQGEGAAGNTIYF